Reported below is one TCR beta chain. Its antigen remains unidentified. No base qualities exist here, and no much larger clone lies one base off it. The data were taken from a study of blood T cell repertoires in COVID-19 (dated by TCRdb to about 2020). In terms of the full investigation: Samples from collaborators originated in the United States, Italy and Spain and spanned both the acute and convalescent phases of COVID-19. The repertoires were released in a freely available public database meant as a resource for research on the immune response to SARS-CoV-2. Subjects who had been exposed to COVID-19, were actively infected with it, or had recovered from it provided the deeply sampled blood TCRbeta repertoires that made up the dataset. The material from the prospective study consisted of cDNA or gDNA derived from T cells, B-cell-depleted T cells, or PBMCs. Samples came from the ongoing ImmuneRACE study (first 160 participants) plus 1,254 subjects from 6 global collaborators. A de-identified subject ID, COVID-19 status, age in years and sex were almost always included in the sample metadata. Where available, HLA class I and class II types were taken from metadata supplied by the sample provider and were not determined by assay-based typing.

Inclusive of the bounding cysteine and phenylalanine, the CDR3 is 14 residues long. The only DNA kept is the CDR3, 42 bases in frame from the first base. V is shortened by 1 base, J by 2 bases, and the region joining them spans 8 bases. CDR1 and CDR2 are drawn from the germline V gene (reference sequence): GTSNPN, SVGIG. Paper-wide results and their limitations: Clinical and demographic metadata were provided uncurated, with the amount varying by source and participant.

TCRbeta CDR3 regions were amplified from genomic DNA using the immunoSEQ Assay, a bias-controlled multiplex PCR. Under the source paper's analysis protocol: Within the assay, amplification of reference gene primers was used to estimate how many nucleated cells each sample contained. To quantify the absolute abundance of each unique TCRbeta CDR3 rearrangement, sequence reads were collapsed and filtered. For each sample, productive Simpson clonality was calculated as the square root of Simpson's diversity index over productive rearrangements. The source is immuneACCESS, and TCRdb retained only in-frame sequences with V and J called. Part of the clones is not carried over; for the studies checked, unresolved V genes explain less than half of this, and the remainder is unexplained. V, J and clone size are taken as reported in that table, and D and trimming were inferred from the DNA itself. The sample table records over 300,000 clones; around 90% of these occur just once. The top ten clonotypes cover 5% to 8.5% of the sample.

Each collaborating institution followed its own protocols to collect whole blood in K2EDTA tubes. For TCRbeta analysis, collaborator samples were shipped as frozen whole blood, as isolated PBMCs, or as DNA extracted from either sample type. The chain is made from TRBV30 and TRBJ1-4, with the identity of the D gene unclear. Source material: peripheral blood. The clonotype was recovered from a man aged 18 to 30 with active or convalescent COVID-19. For the CDR3, the sequence is CAWSAGGTNEKLFF. The DNA reads TGTGCCTGGAGTGCGGGAGGTACTAATGAAAAACTGTTTTTT.